This T cell receptor beta chain is from a study of blood T cell repertoires in COVID-19. Background on the study: The analysed material was cDNA or gDNA that came from T cells, B-cell-depleted T cells, or PBMCs.

Seattle participants joined during active infection and were tracked over time. Authors' analysis steps: Amplification of reference gene primers was used by the study to estimate nucleated cell counts. Sequencing used immunoSEQ multiplex PCR; TCRdb keeps in-frame clones, though not all of them. That table gives V, J and clone size, and the DNA gave D and trimming. The sample has over 35,000 clones, approximately 83% seen once. This CDR3 contains 15 residues. The TCR was taken from a woman older than 75 with COVID-19, enrolled during active disease. Sequencing input: peripheral blood. This chain connects TRBV1 to TRBJ2-3; the listed D gene, TRBD2, was not tested against the DNA. TRBV1 is annotated as a pseudogene. This CDR3 reads CTSSPRGDCTDTQYF. As DNA, the CDR3 is TGCACCAGCAGCCCTCGGGGGGACTGCACAGATACGCAGTATTTT.